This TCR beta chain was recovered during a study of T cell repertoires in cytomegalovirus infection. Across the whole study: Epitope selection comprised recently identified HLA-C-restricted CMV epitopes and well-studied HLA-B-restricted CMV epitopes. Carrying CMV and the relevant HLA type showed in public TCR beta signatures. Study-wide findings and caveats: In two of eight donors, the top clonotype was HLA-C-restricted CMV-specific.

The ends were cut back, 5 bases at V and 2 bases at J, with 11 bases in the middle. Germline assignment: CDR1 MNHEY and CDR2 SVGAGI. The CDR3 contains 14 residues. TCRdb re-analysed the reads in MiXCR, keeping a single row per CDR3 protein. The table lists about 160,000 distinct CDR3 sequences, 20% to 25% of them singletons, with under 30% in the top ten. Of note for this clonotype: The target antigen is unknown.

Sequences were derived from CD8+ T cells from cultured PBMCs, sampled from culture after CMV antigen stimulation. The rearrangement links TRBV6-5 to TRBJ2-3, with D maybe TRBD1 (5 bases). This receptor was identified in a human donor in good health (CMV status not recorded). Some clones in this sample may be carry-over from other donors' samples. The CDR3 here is CASSETDLTDTQYF. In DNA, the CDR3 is TGTGCCAGCAGTGAGACAGACCTCACAGATACGCAGTATTTT.